The 18 T cell receptor beta chains given below trace back to one sample, sequenced in a study of blood T cells in healthy people across ages. Next came a second PCR, run for about 7 to 11 cycles, which used a sample-barcoded 5' primer along with a J-beta primer mix. TCRdb re-analysed the 5' RACE reads in MiXCR, keeping a single row per CDR3 protein. The top ten clones hold 3% to 4% of a sample with fewer than 800,000 distinct CDR3 sequences, about 21% of them seen once. Sequenced: blood. Receptor source: a man between 65 and 85 years old in good health.

The CDR3 reads CASPKSPSIGARLGTNEKLFF. CDR3 bases: TGTGCCAGTCCCAAGTCCCCGTCCATAGGGGCTAGATTGGGAACTAATGAAAAACTGTTTTTT. The chain combines TRBV7-8 with TRBJ1-4; D might be TRBD1 (5 bases). Per the germline V gene, CDR1 is SGHVS and CDR2 is FQNEAQ. This CDR3 is 21 amino acids long. V gave up 9 bases and J gave up 1 base, with 33 bases separating them. Full variable domain (remainder filled in from reference TRBV7-8 and TRBJ1-4): GAGVSQSPRYKVAKRGQDVALRCDPISGHVSLFWYQQALGQGPEFLTYFQNEAQLDKSGLPSDRFFAERPEGSVSTLKIQRTQQEDSAVYLCASPKSPSIGARLGTNEKLFFGSGTQLSVL.

The gene calls are TRBV29-1 and TRBJ2-1; 9 positions match TRBD1. Germline V gives CDR1 SQVTM, CDR2 ANQGSEA. The CDR3 sequence is 13 residues long. The ends lost 7 bases at V and 10 bases at J; junction bases unmatched: 11. The chain's CDR3 is CSAEGQGPMEQFF. CDR3 DNA sequence: TGCAGCGCCGAGGGACAGGGCCCTATGGAGCAGTTCTTC.

J is TRBJ2-2 and V is TRBV2; possibly TRBD1 for D (6 bases). CDR1 and CDR2 from the germline V gene are SNHLY and FYNNEI. Trimming took off 6 bases at V and 7 bases at J, with 6 bases between the two ends. There are 11 residues in the CDR3. As DNA, the CDR3 is TGTGCCAGCAGGGACAGCGGGGAGCTGTTTTTT. Residues: CASRDSGELFF.

The rearrangement joins TRBV2 to TRBJ2-1; TRBD1 aligns across 7 bases. Germline loops: CDR1 SNHLY, CDR2 FYNNEI. The ends lost 7 bases at V and 6 bases at J; junction bases unmatched: 9. This CDR3 has 14 residues. The DNA of the CDR3 is TGTGCCAGCATCACAAACCGACAGGGCAATGAGCAGTTCTTC. Translation: CASITNRQGNEQFF.

The genes are TRBV3-1 and TRBJ2-7; D is possibly TRBD2 (7 bases). The CDR3 sequence is 17 residues long. Germline V gene sequence: CDR1 LGHDT, CDR2 YNNKEL (reference sequence). Trimming shortened V by 2 bases and J by 2 bases, and 19 bases separated the two germline ends. The CDR3 sequence: CASSQTGLGGGAYEQYF. The CDR3 nucleotides are TGTGCCAGCAGCCAAACGGGTTTAGGGGGGGGAGCCTACGAGCAGTACTTC.

The chain couples TRBV7-2 to TRBJ2-3; D gene unclear. Germline-derived CDR1 and CDR2 are SGHTA and FQGNSA. Trimming shortened V by 0 bases and J by 0 bases, and 7 bases separated the two germline ends. This CDR3 contains 15 residues. DNA for the CDR3: TGTGCCAGCAGCTTAGCGGTTGGGAGCACAGATACGCAGTATTTT. It encodes CASSLAVGSTDTQYF.

CDR3 protein: CASGLAGPNQPQHF. The CDR3 bases are TGTGCTAGTGGTTTGGCGGGTCCGAATCAGCCCCAGCATTTT. The rearrangement joins TRBV12-5 to TRBJ1-5; the D is unclear. Germline V gene lookup returns CDR1 LGHNT and CDR2 FRNRAP. The CDR3 consists of 14 residues. Deletions cut 1 base from V and 4 bases from J, with 8 bases between.

This clonotype has just a few counts. This chain uses TRBV18 with TRBJ2-1; no clear D gene. The CDR3 spans 18 residues. Trimming took 1 base from V and 4 from J, leaving 20 bases between them. Germline V lookup: CDR1 KGHSH, CDR2 LQKENI. The CDR3: CASSPRSSWQSPYNEQFF. The CDR3 coding sequence is TGTGCCAGCTCACCACGGAGCAGTTGGCAGTCTCCTTACAATGAGCAGTTCTTC. The variable domain in full, completed from reference TRBV18 and TRBJ2-1, reads NAGVMQNPRHLVRRRGQEARLRCSPMKGHSHVYWYRQLPEEGLKFMVYLQKENIIDESGMPKERFSAEFPKEGPSILRIQQVVRGDSAAYFCASSPRSSWQSPYNEQFFGPGTRLTVL.

This rearrangement joins TRBV5-1 to TRBJ2-5, with TRBD1 identical over 8 bases. The CDR3 is 16 amino acids. CDR1 and CDR2 from the germline V gene are SGHRS and YFSETQ. Germline trimming cut 0 bases from V and 2 bases from J; bases unmatched to any gene: 6. CDR3 loop: CASSLGTGRGQETQYF. The CDR3 DNA reads TGCGCCAGCAGCTTGGGGACAGGGAGAGGTCAAGAGACCCAGTACTTC. Full variable domain (missing parts from reference TRBV5-1 and TRBJ2-5): KAGVTQTPRYLIKTRGQQVTLSCSPISGHRSVSWYQQTPGQGLQFLFEYFSETQRNKGNFPGRFSGRQFSNSRSEMNVSTLELGDSALYLCASSLGTGRGQETQYFGPGTRLLVL.

This clonotype was observed many times. The chain recombines TRBV7-9 with TRBJ1-4, with D perhaps matching TRBD1 (5 bases). Germline V CDR1 and CDR2: SEHNR, FQNEAQ (reference sequence). V was clipped by 4 bases and J by 8 bases, with 8 bases between them. The CDR3 loop spans 12 amino acids. The CDR3 nucleotides are TGTGCCAGCAGCTCTACAGGCGAAAAACTGTTTTTT. Translated, it gives CASSSTGEKLFF. Looking up the rest from reference TRBV7-9 and TRBJ1-4 gives the full variable domain: DTGVSQNPRHKITKRGQNVTFRCDPISEHNRLYWYRQTLGQGPEFLTYFQNEAQLEKSRLLSDRFSAERPKGSFSTLEIQRTEQGDSAMYLCASSSTGEKLFFGSGTQLSVL.

This clonotype has only a few counts. The chain carries TRBV7-2 and TRBJ2-5; D ambiguous. Germline CDR1 and CDR2: SGHTA and FQGNSA. The germline V and J ends were trimmed by 1 base and 1 base, with 7 bases remaining between them. The CDR3 extends over 14 amino acids. The CDR3 sequence is CASSLEFGQETQYF. In nucleotides, the CDR3 is TGTGCCAGCAGCTTAGAGTTTGGCCAAGAGACCCAGTACTTC. Full variable domain (missing parts from reference TRBV7-2 and TRBJ2-5): GAGVSQSPSNKVTEKGKDVELRCDPISGHTALYWYRQSLGQGLEFLIYFQGNSAPDKSGLPSDRFSAERTGGSVSTLTIQRTQQEDSAVYLCASSLEFGQETQYFGPGTRLLVL.

The chain is built from TRBV28 and TRBJ1-2, with 9 bases that match TRBD1. Per the germline V gene, CDR1 is MDHEN and CDR2 is SYDVKM. CDR3 length equals 15 residues. After removal of 2 bases from V and 4 bases from J, the junction contained 5 bases not matched to a gene. In DNA form, the CDR3 reads TGTGCCAGCAGTTTAGGGACAGGGCCGAGCTATGGCTACACCTTC. It is translated as CASSLGTGPSYGYTF.

There are a few counts of this clonotype. V gene TRBV4-1 combines with J gene TRBJ1-2; D is undetermined. CDR1 and CDR2 (germline): MGHRA, YSYEKL. V was trimmed by 3 bases and J by 4 bases, leaving 9 bases between them. This CDR3 is 13 amino acids long. CDR3 sequence reads: CASSHPRSYGYTF. The CDR3 DNA reads TGCGCCAGCAGCCACCCCCGGAGCTATGGCTACACCTTC.

Regarding this clonotype: A much larger clone differs by one base, so this may be a read error. The V and J genes are TRBV4-2 and TRBJ2-5; maybe TRBD2 (5 bases). There are 19 residues in the CDR3. Trimming stripped 2 bases from V and 3 bases from J, with 25 bases between. Germline V CDR1 and CDR2: LGHNA, YNFKEQ. DNA of the CDR3: TGTGCCAGCAGCCAACTGTTAAACCCCCGAGGGCCAATTGAAGAGACCCAGTACTTC. Its translation: CASSQLLNPRGPIEETQYF.

V gene TRBV20-1 combines with J gene TRBJ2-3; 9 nucleotides match TRBD2. CDR1 and CDR2 from the germline V gene are DFQATT and SNEGSKA (reference sequence). The CDR3 loop spans 17 amino acids. Trimming at V came to 6 bases and at J to 0 bases, leaving 13 bases not matched to a gene. DNA of the CDR3: TGCAGTGCGCAGCGGGTTAGCGGGGGCCCTAGCACAGATACGCAGTATTTT. Translation gives CSAQRVSGGPSTDTQYF.

With regard to this clonotype: The junction differs from germline at one of its ends, possibly a read error. The chain employs TRBV7-2 and TRBJ2-1, with TRBD1 matching over 8 bases. The CDR3 has 15 amino acids. CDR1 SGHTA and CDR2 FQGNSA come from the germline V gene. CDR3: CASSSDRAPVETRYF. As DNA, the CDR3 is TGTGCCAGCAGCTCGGACAGGGCCCCCGTAGAGACCCGGTACTTC.

The CDR3 reads CATSRGRIATNEKLFF. CDR3 bases: TGTGCCACCAGCAGAGGACGGATTGCAACTAATGAAAAACTGTTTTTT. The genes are TRBV15 and TRBJ1-4; D remains ambiguous. Per the germline V gene, CDR1 is LNHNV and CDR2 is YYDKDF (reference sequence). The germline V and J ends were trimmed by 1 base and 0 bases, with 9 bases remaining between them. This CDR3 contains 16 residues.

The chain combines TRBV5-1 with TRBJ1-4; possible D gene TRBD1, 6 bases. Germline CDR1 and CDR2: SGHRS and YFSETQ. The V gene lost 2 bases and the J gene lost 8 bases, with 13 bases spanning the gap. CDR3 length equals 14 residues. In nucleotides, the CDR3 is TGCGCCAGCAGCTTTGACAGGTCAGCCGAAAAACTGTTTTTT. Translated: CASSFDRSAEKLFF.